Given below is one T cell receptor beta chain in context. Its cognate antigen is unknown. The read ends 3 residues shy of where the CDR3 ends; the end is completed using the germline J gene. The entry originates in a study of T cell clonality in common variable immunodeficiency. Study-level findings and limits: CVID subjects had higher TCRbeta clonality than healthy controls, most marked in about a third. The cause of increased CVID clonality remains unclear without subpopulation sequencing. Repertoire-complication correlations in CVID were limited by patient heterogeneity. Common variable immunodeficiency TCR beta sequences reportedly had fewer deletions and N-nucleotide insertions.

Using immunoSEQ multiplex PCR, the repertoire was profiled, and TCRdb retains in-frame clones only, with some absent. The profile covers about 31,000 clones, none occurring a single time. Per the germline V gene, CDR1 is LNHDA and CDR2 is SQIVND (reference sequence). The CDR3 runs to 14 residues. Donors gave about 5 to 9 ml heparinized peripheral whole blood. Source material: peripheral blood mononuclear cells. The sequence was obtained from a human donor with common variable immunodeficiency. V and J are TRBV19 and TRBJ1-6, with 10 bases fitting TRBD1. The sequenced part of the CDR3 DNA is TGTGCCAGTAGTACCGGGACAGGGGTTTGGGCC. This encodes CASSTGTGVWA. The complete CDR3 protein is CASSTGTGVWALHF.